The rows below give T cell receptor beta chains drawn from one sample of a study of a mutant IDH1 vaccine in newly diagnosed glioma. These receptors are not linked to any known antigen. Clones were read by immunoSEQ multiplex PCR, and TCRdb kept only the in-frame ones, dropping some. Among tens of thousands of clones listed, more than 85% were seen once. Sequencing was performed on PBMCs, taken from a glioma patient whose treatment included an IDH1 peptide vaccine. The source is a man in his fifties with glioma. The CDR3 runs from the conserved cysteine through the conserved F or W. Fields, in order: CDR3 length, clone size, J gene, D gene, V gene, CDR3 protein, CDR3 DNA. D genes are given only for firm matches. Only part of the rows carry a size: once, few, many, or a class if the clone is expanded.

cdr3_length: 14; clone_size: .; j_call: TRBJ1-1; d_call: TRBD1; v_call: TRBV19; cdr3_aa: CASSPDRGNTEAFF; cdr3_nt: TGTGCCAGTAGTCCCGACAGGGGGAACACTGAAGCTTTCTTT
cdr3_length: 13; clone_size: .; j_call: TRBJ2-7; d_call: TRBD1; v_call: TRBV19; cdr3_aa: CASSSGQGYEQYF; cdr3_nt: TGTGCCAGTAGTTCCGGACAGGGCTACGAGCAGTACTTC
cdr3_length: 14; clone_size: .; j_call: TRBJ1-1; d_call: .; v_call: TRBV10-2; cdr3_aa: CASSDVGGYTEAFF; cdr3_nt: TGCGCCAGCAGTGACGTGGGGGGGTACACTGAAGCTTTCTTT
cdr3_length: 17; clone_size: .; j_call: TRBJ2-6; d_call: TRBD1; v_call: TRBV4-1; cdr3_aa: CASSLGQGNSGANVLTF; cdr3_nt: TGCGCCAGCAGCCTGGGACAGGGGAACTCTGGGGCCAACGTCCTGACTTTC
cdr3_length: 14; clone_size: few; j_call: TRBJ2-2; d_call: .; v_call: TRBV7-8; cdr3_aa: CASSSRPVTGELFF; cdr3_nt: TGTGCCAGCAGCTCCCGACCCGTTACCGGGGAGCTGTTTTTT
cdr3_length: 12; clone_size: .; j_call: TRBJ1-2; d_call: .; v_call: TRBV6-6; cdr3_aa: CASNPTYYGYTF; cdr3_nt: TGTGCCAGCAACCCGACATACTATGGCTACACCTTC
cdr3_length: 16; clone_size: .; j_call: TRBJ1-6; d_call: TRBD1; v_call: TRBV30; cdr3_aa: CAWSVRTGGMNSPLHF; cdr3_nt: TGTGCCTGGAGTGTACGGACAGGGGGAATGAATTCACCCCTCCACTTT
cdr3_length: 15; clone_size: .; j_call: TRBJ2-7; d_call: .; v_call: TRBV5-1; cdr3_aa: CASSWRDRGSYEQYF; cdr3_nt: TGCGCCAGCAGCTGGAGGGACAGAGGATCCTACGAGCAGTACTTC
cdr3_length: 15; clone_size: .; j_call: TRBJ1-4; d_call: .; v_call: TRBV19; cdr3_aa: CASSVDWTTNEKLFF; cdr3_nt: TGTGCCAGTAGTGTTGACTGGACAACTAATGAAAAACTGTTTTTT
cdr3_length: 12; clone_size: .; j_call: TRBJ2-1; d_call: .; v_call: TRBV6-1; cdr3_aa: CASFQSYNEQFF; cdr3_nt: TGTGCCAGCTTCCAGTCCTACAATGAGCAGTTCTTC
cdr3_length: 14; clone_size: .; j_call: TRBJ2-3; d_call: TRBD2; v_call: TRBV7-7; cdr3_aa: CASGRMGHTDTQYF; cdr3_nt: TGTGCTAGCGGGCGTATGGGCCACACAGATACGCAGTATTTT
cdr3_length: 17; clone_size: .; j_call: TRBJ2-7; d_call: .; v_call: TRBV27; cdr3_aa: CASSSRTRGRIIYEQYF; cdr3_nt: TGTGCCAGCAGTTCAAGGACCCGGGGACGGATTATTTACGAGCAGTACTTC
cdr3_length: 15; clone_size: .; j_call: TRBJ1-4; d_call: .; v_call: TRBV4-1; cdr3_aa: CASSQVQEGGEKLFF; cdr3_nt: TGCGCCAGCAGCCAAGTACAAGAGGGAGGTGAAAAACTGTTTTTT
cdr3_length: 13; clone_size: few; j_call: TRBJ2-3; d_call: .; v_call: TRBV5-1; cdr3_aa: CASSSLGTDTQYF; cdr3_nt: TGCGCCAGCAGTTCATTGGGGACAGATACGCAGTATTTT
cdr3_length: 14; clone_size: .; j_call: TRBJ2-3; d_call: .; v_call: TRBV14; cdr3_aa: CASSQGARSISQYF; cdr3_nt: TGTGCCAGCAGCCAAGGAGCTAGGTCCATATCGCAGTATTTT